Shown below are 22 T cell receptor beta chains from a single sample sequenced in a study of STAT3 mutations in large granular lymphocyte leukemia (dated by TCRdb to about 2019). Study-wide findings and limitations: All T-LGLL patients had at least one immunodominant TCRbeta clonotype, and roughly half had multiple immunodominant subclonotypes.

Library creation used the immunoSEQ multiplex PCR assay. As stored in TCRdb, this immuneACCESS dataset retains in-frame rearrangements with V and J assigned. A fraction of the clones does not appear; measured against another copy, unresolved V genes explain less than half of the discrepancy, and the remainder lacks a known reason. The sample table shows under 9,500 clones, and 90% to 95% are seen once. The top ten constitute under 50% of the sample. These receptors have no identified antigens. Material for sequencing was peripheral blood mononuclear cells. These receptor sequences come from a man aged 45 to 65 with T-cell large granular lymphocyte leukemia. Some clones in this sample may be carry-over from other donors' samples. The age is the age at diagnosis.

The chain has TRBV6-5 and TRBJ1-2, with D perhaps matching TRBD1 (6 bases). Germline V gene data show CDR1 as MNHEY and CDR2 as SVGAGI. The CDR3 loop spans 15 amino acids. V lost 6 bases to trimming and J lost 0 bases, with 14 bases between them. CDR3 sequence (DNA): TGTGCCAGCAGGGCGACAGGAGATGCTAACTATGGCTACACCTTC. Amino acids: CASRATGDANYGYTF.

The rearrangement uses TRBV5-1 and TRBJ2-3; 8 nucleotides align to TRBD1. This CDR3 has 14 amino acids. Germline CDR1 and CDR2: SGHRS and YFSETQ. The V segment lost 5 bases and the J segment 4 bases; nucleotides outside the gene matches: 6. CDR3 DNA: TGCGCCAGCAGGCATAAGGGACAGGCAGATACGCAGTATTTT. Translation gives CASRHKGQADTQYF.

The chain is built from TRBV7-9 and TRBJ1-4; TRBD1 aligns across 8 bases. V dropped 5 bases and J dropped 0; count of bases not matched to a gene: 5. The CDR3 is made up of 16 amino acids. Germline V gene data show CDR1 as SEHNR and CDR2 as FQNEAQ (reference sequence). CDR3 sequence reads: CASSAKQGATNEKLFF. CDR3 sequence (DNA): TGTGCCAGCAGCGCTAAACAGGGGGCAACTAATGAAAAACTGTTTTTT. The full variable domain, its missing parts supplied by reference TRBV7-9 and TRBJ1-4, is DTGVSQNPRHKITKRGQNVTFRCDPISEHNRLYWYRQTLGQGPEFLTYFQNEAQLEKSRLLSDRFSAERPKGSFSTLEIQRTEQGDSAMYLCASSAKQGATNEKLFFGSGTQLSVL.

The CDR3 sequence is CASSLDRGSEEKLFF. Here the CDR3 DNA reads TGTGCCAGCAGCTTAGATCGGGGGTCAGAAGAAAAACTGTTTTTT. The rearrangement uses TRBV7-2 and TRBJ1-4, with a possible D match to TRBD1 (5 bases). Trimming stripped 1 base from V and 8 bases from J, with 14 bases between. CDR1 and CDR2 (germline): SGHTA, FQGNSA. CDR3 length: 15 amino acids.

V is TRBV6-1 and J is TRBJ1-4; 8 bases map to TRBD1. CDR1 and CDR2 (germline): MNHNS, SASEGT. The CDR3 runs 14 residues. Trimming removed 3 bases from V and 8 bases from J; junction bases left unmatched: 5. The CDR3 DNA is TGTGCCAGCAGTGATCGTCAGGGGGCGGAAAAACTGTTTTTT. It yields the protein CASSDRQGAEKLFF.

The chain has TRBV13 and TRBJ2-3, with TRBD2 matching over 11 bases. Germline lookup yields CDR1 PRHDT and CDR2 FYEKMQ (reference sequence). The CDR3 spans 16 residues. Germline trimming cut 5 bases from V and 1 base from J; bases unmatched to any gene: 5. DNA of the CDR3: TGTGCCAGCAGCGAACTAGCGGGAGATGGCACAGATACGCAGTATTTT. It codes for CASSELAGDGTDTQYF.

A single count supports this clone. V and J are TRBV5-4 and TRBJ2-5, with 9 bases that match TRBD1. CDR1 is SGHNT, CDR2 YYREEE, per germline (reference sequence). V lost 9 bases, J lost 4 bases, and 10 bases stayed unmatched. The CDR3 loop spans 14 amino acids. The CDR3 is CATRGQGMIETQYF. The DNA of the CDR3 is TGTGCCACCCGAGGACAGGGGATGATAGAGACCCAGTACTTC.

V and J are TRBV19 and TRBJ1-2; TRBD1 might be the D (6 bases). The CDR3 is 16 amino acids. V lost 1 base and J 0 bases, leaving 12 bases between the germline ends. Germline CDR1 is LNHDA and CDR2 is SQIVND (reference sequence). This chain's CDR3 is CASSIAGTPSNYGYTF. The CDR3 DNA is TGTGCCAGTAGTATAGCCGGGACACCATCTAACTATGGCTACACCTTC.

This sequence joins TRBV27 and TRBJ2-7, with 9 bases aligning to TRBD1. The V and J ends lost 6 bases and 2 bases, in that order; junction bases with no gene match: 5. There are 14 residues in the CDR3. Germline CDR1 MNHEY, CDR2 SMNVEV (reference sequence). The CDR3 DNA is TGTGCCAGCAGGGAACAGGGGGCACCCTACGAGCAGTACTTC. It translates to CASREQGAPYEQYF.

This sequence joins TRBV6-1 and TRBJ1-2; the D is unclear. The CDR3 is 13 residues long. From germline, CDR1 is MNHNS and CDR2 SASEGT. V lost 3 bases and J lost 4, with 9 bases in between. As DNA, the CDR3 is TGTGCCAGCAGTGACCTCCAGAGCTATGGCTACACCTTC. Protein: CASSDLQSYGYTF.

This clone was observed once. CDR3 protein: CAISETVTGGQPQHF. The CDR3 nucleotides read TGTGCCATCAGTGAGACCGTCACCGGAGGTCAGCCCCAGCATTTT. The chain combines TRBV10-3 with TRBJ1-5; D is unclear. The CDR3 has 15 residues. Per germline, CDR1 ENHRY and CDR2 SYGVKD. V gave up 2 bases and J gave up 6 bases, with 14 bases separating them.

The rearrangement links TRBV11-3 to TRBJ2-7; TRBD1 matches 7 bases. CDR1 SGHNT and CDR2 YENEEA come from the germline V gene. The CDR3 totals 15 residues. The V gene end was trimmed by 5 bases and the J gene end by 3 bases; junction bases not matched to a gene: 10. Here the CDR3 DNA reads TGTGCCAGCAGCCCAACCGGGACAGACAACTACGAGCAGTACTTC. Translation: CASSPTGTDNYEQYF.

This chain joins TRBV5-6 and TRBJ2-7, with 9 bases matching TRBD2. Germline trimming cut 4 bases from V and 2 bases from J; bases unmatched to any gene: 13. The CDR3 is 17 residues long. Looked up from germline, CDR1 is SGHDT and CDR2 is YYEEEE. CDR3 in amino acids: CASSPGRGTSSAYEQYF. The CDR3 DNA sequence: TGTGCCAGCAGCCCGGGGAGGGGGACTAGCAGTGCCTACGAGCAGTACTTC.

The table lists this clone with a count of one. The chain employs TRBV10-3 and TRBJ2-3; TRBD1 might be the D (5 bases). The V and J ends lost 10 bases and 4 bases respectively, with 18 bases between them. This CDR3 has 14 residues. Per germline, CDR1 ENHRY and CDR2 SYGVKD. The CDR3 loop is CATAQGARADTQYF. Written as DNA, the CDR3 is TGTGCCACGGCCCAAGGGGCAAGAGCAGATACGCAGTATTTT.

The chain uses TRBV4-3 and TRBJ1-1; no clear D gene. The CDR3 is 13 amino acids. Trimming took off 0 bases at V and 3 bases at J, with 5 bases between the two ends. Germline loops: CDR1 LGHNA, CDR2 YSLEER. The CDR3 spells CASSQDRDTEAFF. The DNA for the CDR3 is TGCGCCAGCAGCCAAGATCGGGACACTGAAGCTTTCTTT.

The chain couples TRBV10-3 to TRBJ2-3, with D tentatively TRBD2 (6 bases). The CDR3 is 17 residues long. Deletions cut 4 bases from V and 0 bases from J, with 17 bases between. Germline V gene lookup returns CDR1 ENHRY and CDR2 SYGVKD. As DNA, the CDR3 is TGTGCCATCAGTGGGGGGATGCCGGGACTGAGCACAGATACGCAGTATTTT. This codes for CAISGGMPGLSTDTQYF.

This clone appeared once. V gene TRBV6-5 combines with J gene TRBJ2-7, with D possibly matching TRBD1 (6 bases). Germline values: CDR1 MNHEY, CDR2 SVGAGI. Trimming pared 6 bases from V and 6 bases from J, leaving 18 bases between. This CDR3 comprises 14 residues. Here the CDR3 reads CASRRETGASEQYF. The CDR3 DNA reads as TGTGCCAGCAGAAGAGAGACAGGCGCCAGCGAGCAGTACTTC.

This chain connects TRBV4-1 to TRBJ2-7, with D possibly being TRBD1 or TRBD2 (5 bases each). From germline, CDR1 is MGHRA and CDR2 YSYEKL. This CDR3 spans 14 amino acids. V was clipped by 4 bases and J by 0 bases, with 10 bases between them. Written as DNA, the CDR3 is TGCGCCAGCAGCCCCCGGGACCTCTCCTACGAGCAGTACTTC. Protein product: CASSPRDLSYEQYF.

The J gene is TRBJ1-2, the V gene TRBV6-6, with D possibly matching TRBD1 (6 bases). Per the germline V gene, CDR1 is MNHNY and CDR2 is SVGAGI (reference sequence). There are 12 residues in the CDR3. Trimming cost V 5 bases and J 7 bases, with 11 bases left between them. DNA of the CDR3: TGTGCCAGCAGTAACAGGGAGAGTGGCTACACCTTC. Translation gives CASSNRESGYTF.

This chain connects TRBV4-1 to TRBJ2-7; D is possibly TRBD2 (5 bases). This CDR3 is 16 amino acids long. Looked up from germline, CDR1 is MGHRA and CDR2 is YSYEKL. Between the trimmed V and J ends, which lost 0 bases and 3 bases, there was a span of 15 bases. CDR3 in DNA: TGCGCCAGCAGCCAAGATTCCAGGACTTCCTTCTACGAGCAGTACTTC. It is translated as CASSQDSRTSFYEQYF.

In this sample, this clone turned up a few times. The V gene is TRBV12-5, the J gene TRBJ2-3; 13 bases fit TRBD2. Germline-derived CDR1 and CDR2 are LGHNT and FRNRAP. The CDR3 contains 17 residues. Trimming at V came to 5 bases and at J to 6 bases, leaving 11 bases not matched to a gene. The CDR3 DNA is TGTGCTAGTGGTCCCCAGCCGACTAGCGGGAGGCCGGATACGCAGTATTTT. It is translated as CASGPQPTSGRPDTQYF.

As regards this clone: One junction end does not reproduce the germline sequence, and a read error may be involved. This chain uses TRBV6-6 with TRBJ2-7; TRBD2 matches 9 bases. This CDR3 has 14 amino acids. Germline CDR1 and CDR2: MNHNY and SVGAGI (reference sequence). CDR3 loop: CASSIPHAGGPPNF. CDR3 nucleotides: TGTGCCAGCAGTATCCCCCACGCGGGAGGGCCTCCGAACTTC.